This T cell receptor (beta chain) was sequenced during a study of blood T cell repertoires in COVID-19. The wider study: From T cells, B-cell-depleted T cells, or PBMCs came the material, which was cDNA or gDNA.

Per the study methods: By means of reference gene primer amplification, nucleated cell counts were estimated. Sequencing used immunoSEQ multiplex PCR; TCRdb keeps in-frame clones, though not all of them. V, J and clone size reflect that table, while D and trimming were determined from the DNA. The sample lists hundreds of thousands of clones, nearly 90% seen once, with around 1.7% in the top ten. V gave up 6 bases and J gave up 5 bases, with 30 bases separating them. CDR1 and CDR2 from the germline V gene are MNHEY and SVGEGT. The CDR3 runs to 19 residues. Sequencing was performed on PBMCs or T cells enriched from blood (not recorded which). This receptor was obtained from a woman aged 18 to 35 with acute COVID-19. The V call is TRBV6-2 or TRBV6-3, the J call TRBJ2-3; a weak D match, TRBD2 (10 bases). CDR3 sequence reads: CASSPGTGSSSGSRDTQYF. DNA for the CDR3: TGTGCCAGCAGCCCCGGGACAGGGTCATCTAGCGGGAGTAGAGATACGCAGTATTTT.